The entry below describes one T cell receptor (beta chain). Its cognate antigen is unknown. The source of the sample is a study of blood T cells in healthy people across ages. Germline V gene sequence: CDR1 WSHSY, CDR2 SAAADI. The CDR3 sequence is 16 residues long. Study results and limitations: Leaving the PBMCs unsorted stopped any conclusive comparison of naive versus antigen-experienced cells. More naive CD4+ cells and higher diversity marked long-lived donors relative to aged donors. A strong correlation was seen between TCR beta diversity and naive T cell percentage.

Combining a sample-barcoded 5' primer with a J-beta primer mix, a second PCR ran for roughly 6 to 12 cycles. Sequencing recovered at least 3 million CDR3-containing paired-end reads from each sample. MiXCR, run by TCRdb on the 5' RACE reads, gives a single entry per CDR3 protein. The table includes about 1,600,000 distinct CDR3 sequences, 35% to 45% detected once. What was sequenced was blood. The chain combines TRBV10-2 with TRBJ2-5, with 7 bases aligning to TRBD2. The end of the DNA aligns better with TRBJ2-7, so the J call may be wrong. This TCR derives from a woman under 30 in good health. Here the CDR3 DNA reads TGCGCCAGCAGGGAGGAGGGTCGCGGGGGCTCCTACGAGCAGTACTTC. Its translation is CASREEGRGGSYEQYF.